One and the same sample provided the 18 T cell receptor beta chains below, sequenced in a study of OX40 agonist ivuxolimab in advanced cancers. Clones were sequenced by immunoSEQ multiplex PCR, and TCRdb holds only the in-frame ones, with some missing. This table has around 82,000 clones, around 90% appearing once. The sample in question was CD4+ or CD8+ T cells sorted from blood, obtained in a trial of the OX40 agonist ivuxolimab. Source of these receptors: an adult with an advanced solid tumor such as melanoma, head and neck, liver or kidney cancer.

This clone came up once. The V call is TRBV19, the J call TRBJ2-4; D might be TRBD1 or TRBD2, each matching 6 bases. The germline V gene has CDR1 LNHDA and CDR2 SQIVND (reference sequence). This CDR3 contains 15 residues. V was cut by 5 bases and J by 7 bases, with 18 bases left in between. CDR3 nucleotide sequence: TGTGCCAGTAGTGCCAGACTAGGGGGTTGGAACATTCAGTACTTC. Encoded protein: CASSARLGGWNIQYF.

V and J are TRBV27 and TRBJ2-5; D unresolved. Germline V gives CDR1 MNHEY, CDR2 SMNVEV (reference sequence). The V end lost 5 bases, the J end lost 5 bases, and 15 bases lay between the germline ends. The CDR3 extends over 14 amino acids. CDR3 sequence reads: CASSPLEESETQYF. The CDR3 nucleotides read TGTGCCAGCAGTCCACTCGAGGAAAGCGAGACCCAGTACTTC.

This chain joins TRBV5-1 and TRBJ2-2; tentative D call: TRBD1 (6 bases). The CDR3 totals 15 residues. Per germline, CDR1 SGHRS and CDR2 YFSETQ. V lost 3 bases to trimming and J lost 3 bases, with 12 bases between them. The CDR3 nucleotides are TGCGCCAGCAGCTCCATGGGGGCGGACACCGGGGAGCTGTTTTTT. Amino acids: CASSSMGADTGELFF.

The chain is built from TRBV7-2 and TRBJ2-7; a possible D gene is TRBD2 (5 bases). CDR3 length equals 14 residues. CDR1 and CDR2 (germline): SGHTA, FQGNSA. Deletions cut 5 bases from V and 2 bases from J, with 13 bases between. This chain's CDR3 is CASSAIGLTYEQYF. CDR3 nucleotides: TGTGCCAGCAGCGCGATCGGACTTACCTACGAGCAGTACTTC.

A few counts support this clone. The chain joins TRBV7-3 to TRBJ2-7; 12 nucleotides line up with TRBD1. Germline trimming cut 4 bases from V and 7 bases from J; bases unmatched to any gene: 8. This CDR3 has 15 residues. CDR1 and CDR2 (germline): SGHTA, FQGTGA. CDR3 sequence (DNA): TGTGCCAGCAGCTCATCCGGGACAGGGGGCTTGGAGCAGTACTTC. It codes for CASSSSGTGGLEQYF.

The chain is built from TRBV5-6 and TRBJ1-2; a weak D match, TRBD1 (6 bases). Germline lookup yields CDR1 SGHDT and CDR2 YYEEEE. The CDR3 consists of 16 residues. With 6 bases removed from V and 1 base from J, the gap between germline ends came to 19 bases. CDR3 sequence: CASTKARAGVNYGYTF. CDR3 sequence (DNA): TGTGCCAGCACCAAAGCGAGGGCAGGGGTTAACTATGGCTACACCTTC.

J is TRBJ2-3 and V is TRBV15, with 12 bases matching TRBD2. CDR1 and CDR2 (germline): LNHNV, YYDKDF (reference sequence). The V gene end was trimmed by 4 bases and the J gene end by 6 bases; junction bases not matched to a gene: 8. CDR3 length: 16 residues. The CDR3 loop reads CATSTDLAGGRDTQYF. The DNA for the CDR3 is TGTGCCACCAGCACCGATCTAGCGGGAGGGAGGGATACGCAGTATTTT.

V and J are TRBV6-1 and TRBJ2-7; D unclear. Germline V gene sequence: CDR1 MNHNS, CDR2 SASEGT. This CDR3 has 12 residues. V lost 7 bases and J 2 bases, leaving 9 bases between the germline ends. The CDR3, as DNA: TGTGCCAGCATAGCCTCGGCCTACGAGCAGTACTTC. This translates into CASIASAYEQYF.

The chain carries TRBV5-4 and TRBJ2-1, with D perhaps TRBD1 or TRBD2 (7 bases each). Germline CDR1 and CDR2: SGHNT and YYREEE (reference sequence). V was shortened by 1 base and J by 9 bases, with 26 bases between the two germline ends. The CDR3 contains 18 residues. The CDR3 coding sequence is TGTGCCAGCAGCTTGCAAAAACCAGGGGGAGGGGGCGGCGCTGAGCAGTTCTTC. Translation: CASSLQKPGGGGGAEQFF.

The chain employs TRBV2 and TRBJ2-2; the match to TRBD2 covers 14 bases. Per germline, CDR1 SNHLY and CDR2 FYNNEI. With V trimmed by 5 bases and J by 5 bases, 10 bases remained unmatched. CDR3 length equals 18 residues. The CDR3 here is CASSPHGLAGGRTGELFF. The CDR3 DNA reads TGTGCCAGCAGTCCCCACGGACTAGCGGGAGGTCGGACCGGGGAGCTGTTTTTT.

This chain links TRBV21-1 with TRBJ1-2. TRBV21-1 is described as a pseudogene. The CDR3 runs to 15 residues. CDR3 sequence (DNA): TGTGCCAGCAGCAAGGGGCGGGCGAGATACTATGGCTACACCTTC. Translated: CASSKGRARYYGYTF.

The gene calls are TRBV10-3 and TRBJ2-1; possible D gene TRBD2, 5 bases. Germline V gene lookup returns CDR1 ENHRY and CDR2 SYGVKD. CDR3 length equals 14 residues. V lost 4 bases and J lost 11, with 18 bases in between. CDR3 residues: CAISGSRGLGKQFF. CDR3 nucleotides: TGTGCCATCAGTGGAAGCCGGGGTCTGGGGAAGCAGTTCTTC.

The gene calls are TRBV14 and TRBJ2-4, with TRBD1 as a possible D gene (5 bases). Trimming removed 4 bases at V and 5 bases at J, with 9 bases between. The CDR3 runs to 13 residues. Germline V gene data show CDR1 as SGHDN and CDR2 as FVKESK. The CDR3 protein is CASSRGVENIQYF. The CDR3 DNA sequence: TGTGCCAGCAGCCGGGGCGTGGAAAACATTCAGTACTTC.

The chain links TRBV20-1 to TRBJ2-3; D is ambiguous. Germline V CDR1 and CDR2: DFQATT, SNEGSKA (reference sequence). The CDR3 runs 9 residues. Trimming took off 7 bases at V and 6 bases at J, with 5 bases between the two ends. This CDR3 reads CSGPDTQYF. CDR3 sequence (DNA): TGCAGTGGTCCCGATACGCAGTATTTT.

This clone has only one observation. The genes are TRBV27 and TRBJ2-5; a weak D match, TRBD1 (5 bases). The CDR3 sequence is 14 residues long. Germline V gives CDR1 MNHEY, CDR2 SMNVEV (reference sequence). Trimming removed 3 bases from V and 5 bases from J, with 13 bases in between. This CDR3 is CASSFLRVGETQYF. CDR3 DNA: TGTGCCAGCAGTTTTCTCAGGGTGGGGGAGACCCAGTACTTC.

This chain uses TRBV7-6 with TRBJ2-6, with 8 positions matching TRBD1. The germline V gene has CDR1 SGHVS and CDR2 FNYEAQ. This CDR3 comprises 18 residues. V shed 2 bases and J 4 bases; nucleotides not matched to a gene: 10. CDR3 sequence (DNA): TGTGCCAGCAGCTTATCCCCAGGGGGCGTATCGGGGGCCAACGTCCTGACTTTC. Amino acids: CASSLSPGGVSGANVLTF.

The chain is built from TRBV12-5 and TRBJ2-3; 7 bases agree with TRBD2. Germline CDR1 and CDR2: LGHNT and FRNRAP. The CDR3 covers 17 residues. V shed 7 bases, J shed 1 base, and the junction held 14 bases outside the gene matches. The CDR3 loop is CASAASGLGWGTDTQYF. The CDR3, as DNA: TGTGCTAGTGCCGCTAGCGGCCTAGGGTGGGGCACAGATACGCAGTATTTT.

CDR3 amino acids: CASSLMQGAQYEQYF. CDR3 nucleotide sequence: TGTGCCAGCAGCTTAATGCAGGGGGCTCAGTACGAGCAGTACTTC. The chain combines TRBV7-2 with TRBJ2-7, with 8 nucleotides matching TRBD1. From germline, CDR1 is SGHTA and CDR2 FQGNSA. Germline trimming cut 2 bases from V and 4 bases from J; bases unmatched to any gene: 7. This CDR3 has 15 amino acids.